This TCR beta chain was captured in a study of blood T cell repertoires in COVID-19. This clone was picked up a small number of times. Clones were sequenced by immunoSEQ multiplex PCR, and TCRdb holds only the in-frame ones, with some missing. The table lists 100,000 to 150,000 clones, around four fifths of them singletons. The sequenced sample was peripheral blood. The sequence came from a man in his forties with active or convalescent COVID-19.

CDR3 loop: CASRPGMNTEAFF. The CDR3 bases are TGTGCCAGCAGACCGGGAATGAACACTGAAGCTTTCTTT. This chain connects TRBV7-9 to TRBJ1-1; no clear D. The CDR3 loop spans 13 amino acids. The V gene lost 6 bases and the J gene lost 0 bases, with 8 bases spanning the gap. Germline V gives CDR1 SEHNR, CDR2 FQNEAQ (reference sequence).